This entry is about one T cell receptor (beta chain). As yet, its antigen is unknown. The repertoire was sequenced with immunoSEQ multiplex PCR; TCRdb's copy has only in-frame clones and lacks some. The table records about 160,000 clones, about 89% of them present only once. The CDR3 spans 16 residues. Trimming stripped 1 base from V and 4 bases from J, with 13 bases between. The germline V gene has CDR1 SEHNR and CDR2 FQNEAQ (reference sequence). The data stem from a study of T cell responses to AZD1222 COVID-19 vaccine. Broader study findings: Of the AZD1222 recipients, only five to seven were seropositive at baseline. A mostly white British donor set with more females was recruited, and clonal diversity was possibly underestimated.

The sequencing here drew on peripheral blood, taken on day 0 of AZD1222 vaccination. The chain couples TRBV7-9 to TRBJ1-4; the D is unclear. The clonotype comes from an adult in good health. As DNA, the CDR3 is TGTGCCAGCAGCTTAGGCCTCGGTCAGGATAATGAAAAACTGTTTTTT. Its protein product is CASSLGLGQDNEKLFF.